This is a list of T cell receptor beta chains from one sample in a study of T cell responses to AZD1222 COVID-19 vaccine. The protocol was immunoSEQ multiplex PCR, while the TCRdb copy is restricted to in-frame clones and leaves out a portion. The sample lists roughly 82,000 clones, around 84% occurring once. The sequencing used peripheral blood, collected on day 0 of AZD1222 vaccination. These receptor sequences come from an adult in good health. The CDR3 runs from the conserved cysteine through the conserved F or W. A D gene is named only where the DNA matches it firmly. Size is omitted from some rows. Given values are once, few, many or a class for expanded clones.

abundance | d_gene | j_gene | v_gene | CDR3aa | CDR3nt
NA | NA | TRBJ1-6 | TRBV19 | CASSMRTDDNSPLHF | TGTGCCAGTAGTATGAGGACAGACGATAATTCACCCCTCCACTTT
NA | TRBD1 | TRBJ1-2 | TRBV4-3 | CASSQDIGQGNYGYTF | TGCGCCAGCAGCCAAGATATAGGACAGGGGAACTATGGCTACACCTTC
NA | NA | TRBJ2-7 | TRBV28 | CASTAFGRDNYSGYF | TGTGCCAGCACCGCCTTCGGCCGGGACAATTATTCTGGGTACTTC
NA | NA | TRBJ2-3 | TRBV6-4 | CASSEPGADTQYF | TGTGCCAGCAGTGAGCCGGGGGCCGATACGCAGTATTTT
many | TRBD2 | TRBJ2-3 | TRBV28 | CASSLYPLGTSGGTDTQYF | TGTGCCAGCAGTCTCTACCCCCTCGGGACTAGCGGGGGAACAGATACGCAGTATTTT
NA | TRBD2 | TRBJ2-2 | TRBV7-3 | CASSSTSGGDTGELFF | TGTGCCAGCAGCTCCACTAGCGGGGGGGACACCGGGGAGCTGTTTTTT
NA | TRBD2 | TRBJ2-5 | TRBV10-3 | CAIRDGTSDQETQYF | TGTGCCATCCGGGACGGGACTAGTGACCAAGAGACCCAGTACTTC
NA | TRBD1 | TRBJ2-1 | TRBV24-1 | CATSDYRDRRKDHNEQFF | TGTGCCACCAGTGACTATAGGGACAGGAGGAAGGACCACAATGAGCAGTTCTTC
NA | NA | TRBJ1-2 | TRBV15 | CATSRSGRGDGYTF | TGTGCCACCAGCAGATCTGGCAGGGGAGATGGCTACACCTTC
NA | TRBD1 | TRBJ2-6 | TRBV5-5 | CASSRDRGRSGANVLTF | TGTGCCAGCAGCAGGGACAGGGGGCGGTCTGGGGCCAACGTCCTGACTTTC
NA | NA | TRBJ2-3 | TRBV7-2 | CASSLRTGQDTQYF | TGTGCCAGCAGCCTCAGGACTGGGCAAGATACGCAGTATTTT
NA | TRBD1 | TRBJ2-7 | TRBV7-9 | CASSPFGTAYEQYF | TGTGCCAGCAGCCCATTCGGGACAGCCTACGAGCAGTACTTC
NA | NA | TRBJ1-3 | TRBV7-8 | CASSLQGQGRTGNTIYF | TGTGCCAGCAGCTTACAGGGGCAGGGAAGAACTGGAAACACCATATATTTT